The T cell receptor beta chain under discussion was sequenced for a study of graft-versus-host responses after intestinal transplantation (dated by TCRdb to the early 2020s). Background on the whole study: The transplants that recipients got were multivisceral, liver-intestinal, or isolated intestinal. Graft-versus-host and host-versus-graft alloreactive T cell clones were tracked in the graft, circulation and bone marrow after intestinal transplantation using bulk TCR-beta CDR3 sequencing. Samples from a few later patients were sequenced in-house on an Illumina MiSeq with MiXCR processing rather than by the commercial service. The cohort enrolled approximately 24 intestinal transplant recipients including one retransplant, and 3 patients lacking pretransplant specimens were excluded. A peak of at least 4% donor T cells among recipient peripheral blood mononuclear cells was the definition used for donor T cell macrochimerism. Every recipient was given anti-thymocyte globulin induction, then maintenance tacrolimus and steroids for roughly 3 years. To identify alloreactive clones, pre-transplant mixed lymphocyte reaction products were sequenced and then compared with unstimulated pre-transplant donor and recipient T cells.

Beyond this particular receptor, the publication reports: Peak levels of circulating GvH clones were associated with declines in HvG clones early after transplant. GvH clones were detected in recipient bone marrow, and some appeared earlier in ileal mucosa or blood, consistent with an intestinal mucosal origin. Conclusions were limited by the relatively low number and heterogeneity of intestinal transplant patients. In the allografts of patients with donor T cell macrochimerism, GvH to HvG T cell clonal ratios were high.

The library was produced with the immunoSEQ multiplex PCR assay. For most patients, genomic DNA was isolated with the Qiagen DNeasy Blood and Tissue Kit and sent frozen to Adaptive Biotechnologies for TCR sequencing. High-throughput TCR-beta CDR3 sequencing of genomic DNA from most patients was performed by Adaptive Biotechnologies. The authors' pipeline ran thus. TCR sequencing data for 18 patients were retrieved from Adaptive's ImmunoSEQ software; three other patients were processed with MiXCR and VDJtools. To correct CD4 versus CD8 sorting errors, any sequence found in both subsets at a frequency ratio below 5:1 was removed. CDR3 nucleotide sequences shared between donor and recipient were removed because the origin of such sequences could not be assigned. Alloreactive clones required at least 2-fold expansion over unstimulated cells and minimum CFSE-low frequency of 0.002% (template counts) or 0.001% (read counts). Mappable clones were those detected in sequenced pre-transplant spleen, lymph node, or MLR CFSE-low populations of the donor or recipient. The cumulative frequency of alloreactive clones was calculated as a percentage of all sequences, weighted by copy number. TCRdb obtained this table from immuneACCESS and retained in-frame rearrangements with V and J assigned. These tables miss some clones; where compared with another copy, unresolved V genes account for less than half of the shortfall, and the remainder is unexplained. The V and J calls and clone size are taken from that table; D and trimming were inferred from the DNA. The sample records more than 100,000 clones, roughly 96% of which are singletons. 3.3% of the sample is held by the ten biggest clonotypes.

CDR1 MDHEN and CDR2 SYDVKM are derived from the germline V gene. Spanning cysteine to phenylalanine, the CDR3 consists of 14 amino acids. Only the CDR3 DNA is retained, 42 bases long and in frame from the first base. Trimming costs V 3 bases and J 5 bases, and their ends lie 13 bases apart. Concerning this clone itself: No cognate antigen has been identified for it. It has no much larger one-base neighbor in the sample; base qualities were not kept.

According to the study, the label for this sample's time point signals: cells obtained before transplantation from donor or recipient. CD3+CD4+ and CD3+CD8+ populations were FACS-sorted from unstimulated pre-transplant donor and recipient cells taken from spleen or lymph nodes. The clonotype originates from a human donor who received an intestinal transplant. The sample consisted of unstimulated CD8+ T cells sorted from spleen or lymph node cells, taken before intestinal transplant. The receptor chain draws on TRBV28 and TRBJ1-1; the D gene is not confidently resolved. The DNA reads as follows: TGTGCCAGCAGTTTCCCGCCGCGAGGAACTGAAGCTTTCTTT. This is translated as CASSFPPRGTEAFF. The variable domain in full, with residues beyond the CDR3 obtained from the reference TRBV28 and TRBJ1-1 genes, is DVKVTQSSRYLVKRTGEKVFLECVQDMDHENMFWYRQDPGLGLRLIYFSYDVKMKEKGDIPEGYSVSREKKERFSLILESASTNQTSMYLCASSFPPRGTEAFFGQGTRLTVV.